The 5 T cell receptor beta chains given below trace back to one sample, sequenced in a study of Graves' ophthalmopathy and Graves' hyperthyroidism (dated by TCRdb to 2016 to 2018). Reads for this sample came from an Illumina HiSeq 2000. TCR beta CDR3 regions were amplified from RNA transcripts for repertoire sequencing. The first round was an RT-PCR using HTBI primers with the Qiagen OneStep RT-PCR kit, and this first round was followed by a second-round multiplex PCR, then size selection and purification. In TCRdb, the public reads were trimmed at Q25 with fastp and aligned with MiXCR, with productive beta chains retained. Rows with one shared CDR3 protein collapse into an entry with the most common genes and DNA. Recorded for this sample are more than 550,000 distinct CDR3 sequences; roughly two fifths of them occurred a single time. The ten top clones hold 3% to 4% of the sample. What was sequenced was peripheral blood. Receptor source: an adult man with Graves' ophthalmopathy.

This clonotype was seen ten or more times. V and J are TRBV2 and TRBJ2-5; 11 nucleotides align to TRBD2. The germline V gene encodes CDR1 SNHLY and CDR2 FYNNEI. With V trimmed by 7 bases and J by 13 bases, 8 bases remained unmatched. The CDR3 has 12 residues. DNA for the CDR3: TGTGCCAGCACAGGGACTAGCGGCCCATGGTACTTC. Its protein product is CASTGTSGPWYF. The full variable domain, rest sourced from reference TRBV2 and TRBJ2-5, is EPEVTQTPSHQVTQMGQEVILRCVPISNHLYFYWYRQILGQKVEFLVSFYNNEISEKSEIFDDQFSVERPDGSNFTLKIRSTKLEDSAMYFCASTGTSGPWYFGPGTRLLVL.

This clonotype was counted many times. This sequence joins TRBV12-3 or TRBV12-4 and TRBJ1-1, with D unresolved. V lost 3 bases, J lost 6 bases, and 11 bases lay in between. CDR3 size: 13 residues. The CDR3 loop is CASSFDFVAEAFF. The CDR3 nucleotides read TGTGCCAGCAGTTTTGACTTTGTGGCTGAAGCTTTCTTT.

This clonotype was observed a few times. The genes are TRBV5-1 and TRBJ2-7, with D unclear. This CDR3 spans 15 amino acids. V dropped 6 bases and J dropped 2 bases, with 18 bases sitting between them. Germline V gene data show CDR1 as SGHRS and CDR2 as YFSETQ. This chain's CDR3 is CASKGGWNSAYEQYF. As DNA, the CDR3 is TGCGCCAGCAAGGGTGGCTGGAACTCGGCCTACGAGCAGTACTTC.

This clonotype came up many times. This sequence joins TRBV29-1 and TRBJ1-1; unclear D gene. The CDR3 contains 10 residues. Germline CDR1 reads SQVTM; CDR2 reads ANQGSEA. V was cut by 4 bases and J by 8 bases, with 8 bases left in between. The CDR3 nucleotides are TGCAGCGTTGTTGATATGGAAGCTTTCTTT. As protein: CSVVDMEAFF.

This clonotype was seen only a few times. The chain recombines TRBV12-3 or TRBV12-4 with TRBJ1-2, with 7 bases aligning to TRBD1. The junction had 8 bases not matched to a gene; V was cut back by 3 bases and J by 4 bases. The CDR3 extends over 15 amino acids. CDR3 protein: CASSFDRALSYGYTF. The CDR3 DNA sequence: TGTGCCAGCAGTTTCGACAGGGCCCTATCCTATGGCTACACCTTC.